The present TCR beta chain was sequenced within a study of T cells in localized non-small cell lung cancer. Points on this clone: Its specificity is unknown.

From germline, CDR1 is SQVTM and CDR2 ANQGSEA. The V end was cut by 7 bases, the J end by 0 bases, with 7 bases between. This CDR3 spans 11 amino acids. Study-level results: Paired adjacent lung recovered a median approximately 62 of the top 100 tumor clones. Without multi-region sequencing, intratumor heterogeneity could not be excluded.

Produced via immunoSEQ multiplex PCR; TCRdb's table is partial and in-frame only. The table records under 15,000 clones, roughly 80% of them present only once. This receptor was taken from a male donor older than 55 with stage I squamous cell lung carcinoma. This material consisted of peripheral blood, taken before any cancer treatment. The chain joins TRBV29-1 to TRBJ2-7, with D perhaps assigned TRBD1 or TRBD2 (5 bases each). CDR3 residues: CSAGSSYEQYF. CDR3 nucleotides: TGCAGCGCAGGGAGCTCCTACGAGCAGTACTTC.